One and the same sample provided the 9 T cell receptor beta chains below, sequenced in a study of blood T cell repertoires in COVID-19. The protocol was immunoSEQ multiplex PCR, while the TCRdb copy is restricted to in-frame clones and leaves out a portion. The sample holds about 370,000 clones, just under 90% seen once. Sample: PBMCs or T cells enriched from blood (not recorded which). The receptors stem from a woman aged 25 to 39 who had recovered from COVID-19.

The chain is built from TRBV7-6 and TRBJ2-3; TRBD2 matches at 10 bases. V trimming: 2 bases; J trimming: 4 bases; junction bases outside the gene matches: 6. This CDR3 is built from 16 residues. Per germline, CDR1 SGHVS and CDR2 FNYEAQ. DNA of the CDR3: TGTGCCAGCAGCTTACGGCTAGCGGGAGCCGCAGATACGCAGTATTTT. This sequence encodes CASSLRLAGAADTQYF.

The J gene is TRBJ2-5, the V gene TRBV5-1, with 11 positions matching TRBD1. The CDR3 runs 16 residues. Germline CDR1 reads SGHRS; CDR2 reads YFSETQ. Trimming took 2 bases from V and 4 from J; bases not matched to a gene: 7. Written as DNA, the CDR3 is TGCGCCAGCAGCTTATCGGGACAGGGGGTGGGAGAGACCCAGTACTTC. It is translated as CASSLSGQGVGETQYF.

This clone was seen a handful of times. This sequence joins TRBV25-1 and TRBJ2-2, with D perhaps matching TRBD1 (6 bases). This CDR3 has 14 residues. V dropped 6 bases and J dropped 5 bases, with 13 bases sitting between them. Germline V CDR1 and CDR2: MGHDK, SYGVNS. The CDR3: CASSNYRETGELFF. The CDR3 DNA reads as TGTGCCAGCAGCAACTACAGGGAAACCGGGGAGCTGTTTTTT. Combining the CDR3 with reference TRBV25-1 and TRBJ2-2 gives the whole variable domain EADIYQTPRYLVIGTGKKITLECSQTMGHDKMYWYQQDPGMELHLIHYSYGVNSTEKGDLSSESTVSRIRTEHFPLTLESARPSHTSQYLCASSNYRETGELFFGEGSRLTVL.

The chain recombines TRBV7-9 with TRBJ1-3; TRBD1 agrees at 7 bases. CDR1 is SEHNR and CDR2 is FQNEAQ in the germline V gene (reference sequence). V shed 7 bases and J 8 bases; nucleotides not matched to a gene: 11. The CDR3 is 14 residues long. In DNA, the CDR3 is TGTGCCAGCACCCAAGACAGGGAGGGATACACCATATATTTT. Protein: CASTQDREGYTIYF.

This clone came up once. This sequence joins TRBV4-1 and TRBJ1-3, with D perhaps TRBD1 (6 bases). The germline V gene has CDR1 MGHRA and CDR2 YSYEKL. This CDR3 contains 15 residues. The V and J ends lost 3 bases and 3 bases respectively, with 12 bases between them. The CDR3 protein is CASSQETGFGNTIYF. The CDR3 DNA follows: TGCGCCAGCAGCCAGGAAACAGGGTTTGGAAACACCATATATTTT.

The V call is TRBV25-1, the J call TRBJ1-4; a weak D match, TRBD1 (6 bases). CDR3 length: 16 amino acids. V was clipped by 3 bases and J by 1 base, with 12 bases between them. Germline V lookup: CDR1 MGHDK, CDR2 SYGVNS. The CDR3 coding sequence is TGTGCCAGCAGTGACGCCCCAGGGGAAACTAATGAAAAACTGTTTTTT. Its translation: CASSDAPGETNEKLFF.

The chain has TRBV9 and TRBJ2-2; weak D call: TRBD2 (5 bases). V lost 4 bases and J 4 bases, leaving 8 bases between the germline ends. There are 13 residues in the CDR3. Germline loops: CDR1 SGDLS, CDR2 YYNGEE. The CDR3 DNA sequence: TGTGCCAGCAGCCCCGGAGGCACCGGGGAGCTGTTTTTT. This gives the protein CASSPGGTGELFF. Together with reference TRBV9 and TRBJ2-2, the CDR3 gives the full variable domain: DSGVTQTPKHLITATGQRVTLRCSPRSGDLSVYWYQQSLDQGLQFLIQYYNGEERAKGNILERFSAQQFPDLHSELNLSSLELGDSALYFCASSPGGTGELFFGEGSRLTVL.

J is TRBJ1-6 and V is TRBV2, with 8 bases identical to TRBD1. Trimming removed 6 bases from V and 6 bases from J; junction bases left unmatched: 4. This CDR3 comprises 14 residues. The germline V gene encodes CDR1 SNHLY and CDR2 FYNNEI. The CDR3 DNA reads as TGTGCCAGCAGCCGGACAGGGTTTAATTCACCCCTCCACTTT. Protein: CASSRTGFNSPLHF.

The chain couples TRBV5-4 to TRBJ2-1; 9 positions agree with TRBD1. With V trimmed by 0 bases and J by 2 bases, 0 bases remained unmatched. Looked up from germline, CDR1 is SGHNT and CDR2 is YYREEE (reference sequence). The CDR3 has 15 residues. DNA of the CDR3: TGTGCCAGCAGCTTGGACAGGGGGCCCTACAATGAGCAGTTCTTC. This gives the protein CASSLDRGPYNEQFF.